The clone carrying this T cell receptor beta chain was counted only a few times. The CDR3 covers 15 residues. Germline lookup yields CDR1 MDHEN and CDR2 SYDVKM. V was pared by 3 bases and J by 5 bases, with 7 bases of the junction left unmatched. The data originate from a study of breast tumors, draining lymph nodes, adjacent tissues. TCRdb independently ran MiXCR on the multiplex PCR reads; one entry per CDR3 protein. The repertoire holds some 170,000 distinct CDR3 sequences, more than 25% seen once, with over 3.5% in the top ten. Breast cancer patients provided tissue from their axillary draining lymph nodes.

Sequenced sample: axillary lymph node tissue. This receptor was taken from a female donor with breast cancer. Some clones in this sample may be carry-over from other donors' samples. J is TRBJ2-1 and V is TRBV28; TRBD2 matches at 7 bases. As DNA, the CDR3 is TGTGCCAGCAGTTTTTGGGGGGGGATCGACAATGAGCAGTTCTTC. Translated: CASSFWGGIDNEQFF.